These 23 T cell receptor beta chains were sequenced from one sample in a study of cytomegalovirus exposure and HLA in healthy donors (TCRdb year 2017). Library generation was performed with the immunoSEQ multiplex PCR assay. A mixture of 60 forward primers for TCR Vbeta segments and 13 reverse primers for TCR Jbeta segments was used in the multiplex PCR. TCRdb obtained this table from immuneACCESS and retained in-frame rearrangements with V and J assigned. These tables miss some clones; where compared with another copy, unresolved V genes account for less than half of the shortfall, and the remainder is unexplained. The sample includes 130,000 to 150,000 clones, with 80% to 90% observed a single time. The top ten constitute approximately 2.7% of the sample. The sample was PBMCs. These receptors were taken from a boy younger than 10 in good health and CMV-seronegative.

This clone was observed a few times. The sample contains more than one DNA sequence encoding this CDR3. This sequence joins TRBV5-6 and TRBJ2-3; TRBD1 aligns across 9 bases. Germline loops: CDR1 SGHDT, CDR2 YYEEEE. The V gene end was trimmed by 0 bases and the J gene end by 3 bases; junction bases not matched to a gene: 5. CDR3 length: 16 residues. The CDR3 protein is CASSLVPGTGTDTQYF. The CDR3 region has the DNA TGTGCCAGCAGCTTGGTCCCGGGGACAGGGACAGATACGCAGTATTTT.

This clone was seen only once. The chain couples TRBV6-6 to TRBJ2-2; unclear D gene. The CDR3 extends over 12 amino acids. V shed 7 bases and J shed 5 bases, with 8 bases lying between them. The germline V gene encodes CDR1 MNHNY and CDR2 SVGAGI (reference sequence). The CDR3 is CASIRWTGELFF. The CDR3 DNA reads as TGTGCCAGCATACGGTGGACCGGGGAGCTGTTTTTT.

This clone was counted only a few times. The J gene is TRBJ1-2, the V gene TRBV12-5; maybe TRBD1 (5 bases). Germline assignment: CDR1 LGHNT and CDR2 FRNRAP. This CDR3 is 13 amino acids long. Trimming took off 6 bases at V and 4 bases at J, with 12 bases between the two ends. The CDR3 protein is CASGIDRIYGYTF. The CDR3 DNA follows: TGTGCTAGTGGCATAGACAGAATCTATGGCTACACCTTC.

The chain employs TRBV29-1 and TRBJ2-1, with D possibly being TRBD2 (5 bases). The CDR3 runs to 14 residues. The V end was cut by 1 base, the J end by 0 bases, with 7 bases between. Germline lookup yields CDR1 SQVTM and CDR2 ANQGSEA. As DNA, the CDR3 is TGCAGCGTTGAAGCGGGAAGCTCCTACAATGAGCAGTTCTTC. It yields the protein CSVEAGSSYNEQFF.

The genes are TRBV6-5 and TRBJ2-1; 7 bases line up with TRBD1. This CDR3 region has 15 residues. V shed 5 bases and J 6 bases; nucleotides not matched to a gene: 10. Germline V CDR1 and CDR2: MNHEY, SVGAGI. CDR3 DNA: TGTGCCAGCAGTGCTATACAGGGGTTTGCCAATGAGCAGTTCTTC. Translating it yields CASSAIQGFANEQFF.

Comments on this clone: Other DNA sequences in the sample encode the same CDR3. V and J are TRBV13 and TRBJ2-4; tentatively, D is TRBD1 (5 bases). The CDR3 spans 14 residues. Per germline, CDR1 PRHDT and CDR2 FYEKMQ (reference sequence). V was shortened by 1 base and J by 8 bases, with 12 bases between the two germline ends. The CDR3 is CASSLVELGDIQYF. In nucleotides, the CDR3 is TGTGCCAGCAGCTTAGTTGAGCTAGGGGACATTCAGTACTTC.

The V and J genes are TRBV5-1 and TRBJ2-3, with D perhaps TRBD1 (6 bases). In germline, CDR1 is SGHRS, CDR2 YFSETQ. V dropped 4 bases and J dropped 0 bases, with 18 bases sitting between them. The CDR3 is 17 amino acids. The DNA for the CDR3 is TGCGCCAGCAGCAGAGCTGACGGGACAAGAAGCACAGATACGCAGTATTTT. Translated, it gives CASSRADGTRSTDTQYF.

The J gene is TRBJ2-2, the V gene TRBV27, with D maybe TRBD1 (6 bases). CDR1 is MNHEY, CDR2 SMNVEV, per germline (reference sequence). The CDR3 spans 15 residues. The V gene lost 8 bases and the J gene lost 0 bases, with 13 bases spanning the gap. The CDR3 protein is CASLPGQSNTGELFF. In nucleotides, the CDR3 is TGTGCCAGCTTACCGGGACAATCGAACACCGGGGAGCTGTTTTTT.

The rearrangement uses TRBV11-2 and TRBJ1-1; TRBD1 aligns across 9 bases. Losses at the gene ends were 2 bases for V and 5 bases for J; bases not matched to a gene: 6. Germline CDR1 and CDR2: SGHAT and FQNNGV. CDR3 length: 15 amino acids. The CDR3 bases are TGTGCCAGCAGCTTAACCGGGACAGGGTTTACTGAAGCTTTCTTT. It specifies CASSLTGTGFTEAFF. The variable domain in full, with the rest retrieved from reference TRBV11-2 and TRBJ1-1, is EAGVAQSPRYKIIEKRQSVAFWCNPISGHATLYWYQQILGQGPKLLIQFQNNGVVDDSQLPKDRFSAERLKGVDSTLKIQPAKLEDSAVYLCASSLTGTGFTEAFFGQGTRLTVV.

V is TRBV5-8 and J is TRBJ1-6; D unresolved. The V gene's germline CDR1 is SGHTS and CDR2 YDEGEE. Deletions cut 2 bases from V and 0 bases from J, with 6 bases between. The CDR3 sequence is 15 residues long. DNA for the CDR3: TGTGCCAGCAGCTTTGTGAGCTCCTATAATTCACCCCTCCACTTT. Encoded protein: CASSFVSSYNSPLHF.

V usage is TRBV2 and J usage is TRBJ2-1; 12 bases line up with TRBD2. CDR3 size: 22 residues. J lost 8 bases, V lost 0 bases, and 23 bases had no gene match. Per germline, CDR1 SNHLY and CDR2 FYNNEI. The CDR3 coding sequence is TGTGCCAGCAGTGAAGCTCTTTCTGTACGGTGGTCAACTAGCGGGAGGTATCATGAGCAGTTCTTC. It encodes CASSEALSVRWSTSGRYHEQFF.

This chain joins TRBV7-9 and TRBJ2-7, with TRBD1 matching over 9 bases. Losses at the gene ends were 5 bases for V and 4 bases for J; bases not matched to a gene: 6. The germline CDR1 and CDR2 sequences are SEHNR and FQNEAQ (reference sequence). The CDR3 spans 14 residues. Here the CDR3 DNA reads TGTGCCAGCAGCCCAGGGACAGGGAAGTACGAGCAGTACTTC. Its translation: CASSPGTGKYEQYF.

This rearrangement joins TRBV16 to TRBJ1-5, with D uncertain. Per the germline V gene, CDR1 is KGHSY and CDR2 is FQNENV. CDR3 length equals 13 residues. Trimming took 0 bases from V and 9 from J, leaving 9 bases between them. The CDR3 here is CASSQSPGRPQHF. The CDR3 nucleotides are TGTGCCAGCAGCCAATCTCCCGGGAGGCCCCAGCATTTT.

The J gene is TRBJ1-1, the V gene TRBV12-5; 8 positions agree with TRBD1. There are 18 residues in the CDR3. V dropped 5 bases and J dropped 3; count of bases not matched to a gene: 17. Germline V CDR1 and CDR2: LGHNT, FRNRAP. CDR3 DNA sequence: TGTGCTAGTGGTGCGGGCAGGGGGCGCGGCTCGTCGGACACTGAAGCTTTCTTT. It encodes CASGAGRGRGSSDTEAFF.

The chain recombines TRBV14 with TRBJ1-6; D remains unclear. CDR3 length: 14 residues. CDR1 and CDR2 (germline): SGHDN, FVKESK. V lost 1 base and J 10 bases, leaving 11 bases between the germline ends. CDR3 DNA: TGTGCCAGCAGCCAAGGGCAGGAGGGATCACCCCTCCACTTT. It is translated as CASSQGQEGSPLHF.

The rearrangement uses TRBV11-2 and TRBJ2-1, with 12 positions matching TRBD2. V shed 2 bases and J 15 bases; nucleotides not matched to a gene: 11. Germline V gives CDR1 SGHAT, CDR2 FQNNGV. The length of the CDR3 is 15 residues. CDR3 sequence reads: CASSLPSGGAGLRFF. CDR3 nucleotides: TGTGCCAGCAGCTTACCTAGCGGGGGGGCCGGTCTGAGGTTCTTC.

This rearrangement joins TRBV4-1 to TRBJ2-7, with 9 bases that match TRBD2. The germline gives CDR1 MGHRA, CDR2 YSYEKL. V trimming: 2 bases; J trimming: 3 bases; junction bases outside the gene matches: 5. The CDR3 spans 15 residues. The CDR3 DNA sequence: TGCGCCAGCAGCCAAAAGCCGACTAGCGGCTACGAGCAGTACTTC. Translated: CASSQKPTSGYEQYF.

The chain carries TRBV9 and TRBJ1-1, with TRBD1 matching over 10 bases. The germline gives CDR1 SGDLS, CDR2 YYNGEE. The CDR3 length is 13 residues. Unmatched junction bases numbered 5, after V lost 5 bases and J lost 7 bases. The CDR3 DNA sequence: TGTGCCAGCAGTACGACAGGGGGCAATGAAGCTTTCTTT. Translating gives CASSTTGGNEAFF.

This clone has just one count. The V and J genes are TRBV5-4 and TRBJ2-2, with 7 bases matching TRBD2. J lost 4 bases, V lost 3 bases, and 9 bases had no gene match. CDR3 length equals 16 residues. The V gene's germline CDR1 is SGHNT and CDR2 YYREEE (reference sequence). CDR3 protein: CASSSAGARGTGELFF. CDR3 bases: TGTGCCAGCAGCTCCGCGGGAGCGCGTGGCACCGGGGAGCTGTTTTTT.

As DNA, the CDR3 is TGTGCCAGCAGTGAAGGGGACAGCGGATACGAGCAGTACTTC. Translated, it gives CASSEGDSGYEQYF. V and J are TRBV6-1 and TRBJ2-7, with 7 bases lining up with TRBD1. CDR1 MNHNS and CDR2 SASEGT come from the germline V gene. The CDR3 loop spans 14 amino acids. Trimming took 1 base from V and 4 from J; bases not matched to a gene: 4.

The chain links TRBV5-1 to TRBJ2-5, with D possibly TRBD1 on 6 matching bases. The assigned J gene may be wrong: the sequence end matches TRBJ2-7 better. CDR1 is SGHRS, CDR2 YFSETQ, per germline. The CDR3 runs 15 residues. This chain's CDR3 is CASSLGGRPSYEQYF. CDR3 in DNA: TGCGCCAGCAGCTTGGGGGGGCGACCCTCCTACGAGCAGTACTTC.

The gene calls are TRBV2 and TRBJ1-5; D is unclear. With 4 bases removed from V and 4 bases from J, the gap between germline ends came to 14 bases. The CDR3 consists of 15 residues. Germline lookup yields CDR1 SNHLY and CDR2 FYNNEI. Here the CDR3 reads CASSGQSVLNQPQHF. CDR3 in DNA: TGTGCCAGCAGTGGGCAGTCTGTCTTGAATCAGCCCCAGCATTTT.

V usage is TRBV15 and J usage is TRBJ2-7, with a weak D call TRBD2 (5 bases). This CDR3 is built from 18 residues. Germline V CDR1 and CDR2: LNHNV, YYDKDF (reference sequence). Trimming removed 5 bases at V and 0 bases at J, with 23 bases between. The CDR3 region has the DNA TGTGCCACCAGCTATGATCAAAGGACGAGGGCCCTCTCCTACGAGCAGTACTTC. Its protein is CATSYDQRTRALSYEQYF.